These T cell receptor beta chains were read from a single sample in a study of early T cells in non-severe SARS-CoV-2 infection. TCRdb reprocessed the 5' RACE reads with MiXCR, giving one entry per CDR3 protein. The table has about 71,000 distinct CDR3 sequences, around 12% seen once; the top ten hold less than 3.5%. Sample: whole blood, taken at baseline. These receptors originate from an adult who was a healthcare worker with PCR-confirmed SARS-CoV-2 infection or an uninfected control (not recorded which). Each CDR3 is given with its conserved first and last residue. D genes are given only for firm matches. The size entry is marked missing in some rows and otherwise reads once, few, many or a size class.

V gene,J gene,D gene,clone size,CDR3 DNA,CDR3 protein
TRBV20-1,TRBJ1-5,NA,few,TGCAGTGCTAGAAACAGCTATAGCAATCAGCCCCAGCATTTT,CSARNSYSNQPQHF
TRBV9,TRBJ2-3,NA,NA,TGTGCCAGCAGCGTAGGTCCTACGACTAGCACAGATACGCAGTATTTT,CASSVGPTTSTDTQYF
TRBV2,TRBJ1-2,NA,NA,TGTGCCAGCAAGCCAGGGGATCTGAACTATGGCTACACCTTC,CASKPGDLNYGYTF
TRBV7-6,TRBJ1-5,NA,few,TGTGCCAGCAGCTCAGAAGGGGTCGCGAGCAATCAGCCCCAGCATTTT,CASSSEGVASNQPQHF
TRBV6-5,TRBJ2-7,NA,many,TGTGCCAGCACCAACGGGCAGGGGACATATCCCTACGAGCAGTACTTC,CASTNGQGTYPYEQYF
TRBV29-1,TRBJ2-1,TRBD2,few,TGCAGCGTTGTCCCCCTAGCGGGATACAATGAGCAGTTCTTC,CSVVPLAGYNEQFF
TRBV7-2,TRBJ2-7,NA,many,TGTGCCAGCAGCGTGGGCAGCCCCGAGCAGTACTTC,CASSVGSPEQYF
TRBV6-6,TRBJ2-3,NA,few,TGTGCCAGCAGTTACGGGGGGAGTAGCACAGATACGCAGTATTTT,CASSYGGSSTDTQYF
TRBV6-6,TRBJ1-4,TRBD1,few,TGTGCCAGCAGTAACCCAGGGGGCCCTAATGAAAAACTGTTTTTT,CASSNPGGPNEKLFF
TRBV18,TRBJ2-7,NA,NA,TGTGCCAGCTCACCATGGACCGGTCTCGAGCAGTACTTC,CASSPWTGLEQYF
TRBV28,TRBJ2-1,TRBD2,many,TGTGCCAGCAGTTTAGCCGATGGGACTAGCGGGGGGTCCCCTGTCTACAATGAGCAGTTCTTC,CASSLADGTSGGSPVYNEQFF
TRBV3-1,TRBJ2-2,NA,few,TGTGCCAGCAGCCAAGTAGCCACCGGGGAGCTGTTTTTT,CASSQVATGELFF
TRBV11-2,TRBJ2-1,NA,few,TGTGCCAGCAGCGACTACCATGAGCAGTTCTTC,CASSDYHEQFF
TRBV12-3/TRBV12-4,TRBJ1-1,NA,many,TGTGCCAGCAGTCGGACGGAAAGGACTGAAGCTTTCTTT,CASSRTERTEAFF
TRBV6-1,TRBJ2-7,NA,NA,TGTGCCAGCAGTGAAGTGATAGCCCGGGAGCAGTACTTC,CASSEVIAREQYF